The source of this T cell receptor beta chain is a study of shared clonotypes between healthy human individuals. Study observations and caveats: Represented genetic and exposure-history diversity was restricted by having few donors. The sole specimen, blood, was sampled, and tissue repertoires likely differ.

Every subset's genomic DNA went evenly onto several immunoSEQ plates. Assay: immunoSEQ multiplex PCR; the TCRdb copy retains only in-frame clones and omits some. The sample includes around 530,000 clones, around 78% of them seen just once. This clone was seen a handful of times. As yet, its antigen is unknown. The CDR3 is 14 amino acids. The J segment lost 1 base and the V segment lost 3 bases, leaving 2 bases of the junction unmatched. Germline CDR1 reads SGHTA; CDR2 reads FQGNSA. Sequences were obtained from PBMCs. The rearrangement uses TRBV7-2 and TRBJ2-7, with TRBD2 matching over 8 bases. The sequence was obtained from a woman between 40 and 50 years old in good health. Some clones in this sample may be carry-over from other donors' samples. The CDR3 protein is CASSFTSGSYEQYF. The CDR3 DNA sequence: TGTGCCAGCAGCTTCACTAGCGGATCCTACGAGCAGTACTTC.